The present T cell receptor (beta chain) was sequenced within a study of CD8+CD57+ T cells in acquired aplastic anemia. Researchers used genomic DNA as the template to profile TCR beta VDJ and CDR3. TCRdb recomputed calls from the reads with MiXCR, one row per CDR3 protein. The table includes 250,000 to 300,000 distinct CDR3 sequences, approximately 58% detected once. Sequenced patients had shown CD8+CD57+ cell expansion by flow cytometry. In all patients, the disease was severe acquired aplastic anemia. This clonotype was seen only once. The CDR3 spans 13 residues. Germline assignment: CDR1 SQVTM and CDR2 ANQGSEA.

The sample comprised sorted CD4+, CD8+, or CD8+CD57+ T cells (not recorded which) from PBMCs. This chain joins TRBV29-1 and TRBJ2-1; TRBD1 is a possible D gene (6 bases). This clonotype originated in a human donor with aplastic anemia. The CDR3 coding sequence is TGCAGTGTGGTGGGTGGGGGCTGGAATGAGCAGTTCTTC. It translates to CSVVGGGWNEQFF.